These 20 T cell receptor beta chains were all obtained from the same sample, sequenced in a study of CD8 T cells in Susac syndrome. After extraction with the RNeasy kit, about 0.45 to 1 ug of the RNA was reverse transcribed using random hexamers. TCRdb called the immunoSEQ multiplex PCR reads again in MiXCR, with one record for every CDR3 protein. The sample contains over 95,000 distinct CDR3 sequences, about 93% of which appear only once. The sequencing sample was made of CD4+ T cells from PBMCs. These TCRs come from a human donor in good health.

In nucleotides, the CDR3 is TGCGCCAGCAGCCCGGACCAGGGGGGAAGAGATACGCAGTATTTT. Residues: CASSPDQGGRDTQYF. The V call is TRBV5-1, the J call TRBJ2-3; D possibly corresponds to TRBD1 (7 bases). The germline V gene has CDR1 SGHRS and CDR2 YFSETQ. The CDR3 is 15 amino acids. V dropped 4 bases and J dropped 5 bases, with 17 bases sitting between them.

V and J are TRBV6-5 and TRBJ1-1; no definite D call. The CDR3 is made up of 12 amino acids. Trimming removed 8 bases at V and 11 bases at J, with 18 bases between. Germline loops: CDR1 MNHEY, CDR2 SVGAGI. CDR3 amino acids: CASRTGSAGAFF. For the CDR3, the DNA is TGTGCCAGCCGCACGGGGTCCGCGGGCGCTTTCTTT.

The V gene is TRBV19, the J gene TRBJ2-5, with a possible D match to TRBD2 (6 bases). The CDR3 consists of 15 residues. The V gene lost 2 bases and the J gene lost 1 base, with 11 bases spanning the gap. Per germline, CDR1 LNHDA and CDR2 SQIVND (reference sequence). The CDR3 DNA is TGTGCCAGTAGTATAACCCCCGGGAGCCAAGAGACCCAGTACTTC. This codes for CASSITPGSQETQYF.

The J gene is TRBJ2-7, the V gene TRBV6-6, with D hard to call. Germline V gene lookup returns CDR1 MNHNY and CDR2 SVGAGI (reference sequence). Trimming took off 6 bases at V and 4 bases at J, with 10 bases between the two ends. The CDR3 spans 12 residues. The CDR3 DNA is TGTGCCAGCAGCGACGGCGGATACGAGCAGTACTTC. Its protein product is CASSDGGYEQYF.

This chain connects TRBV12-3 or TRBV12-4 to TRBJ2-1; 8 positions match TRBD2. The V and J ends lost 5 bases and 6 bases, in that order; junction bases with no gene match: 9. The CDR3 is made up of 15 amino acids. CDR3 loop: CASSLRGGGSNEQFF. The CDR3 nucleotides read TGTGCCAGCAGTCTACGGGGGGGTGGCAGCAATGAGCAGTTCTTC.

This clonotype occurred once. The chain uses TRBV5-1 and TRBJ2-3; D is ambiguous. V dropped 0 bases and J dropped 6 bases, with 11 bases sitting between them. CDR1 and CDR2 (germline): SGHRS, YFSETQ. CDR3 length equals 14 residues. The CDR3 loop is CASSLGGNPDTQYF. The CDR3 region has the DNA TGCGCCAGCAGCTTGGGTGGGAACCCGGATACGCAGTATTTT. The full variable domain, rest sourced from reference TRBV5-1 and TRBJ2-3, is KAGVTQTPRYLIKTRGQQVTLSCSPISGHRSVSWYQQTPGQGLQFLFEYFSETQRNKGNFPGRFSGRQFSNSRSEMNVSTLELGDSALYLCASSLGGNPDTQYFGPGTRLTVL.

This clonotype was recorded only once. The chain joins TRBV6-2 or TRBV6-3 to TRBJ2-7; D not resolved. V shed 2 bases and J shed 3 bases, with 8 bases lying between them. This CDR3 has 13 amino acids. Germline V CDR1 and CDR2: MNHEY, SVGEGT. This CDR3 is CASSYNTVYEQYF. The CDR3 DNA is TGTGCCAGCAGTTACAATACAGTCTACGAGCAGTACTTC.

The J gene is TRBJ2-1, the V gene TRBV6-2 or TRBV6-3, with 9 bases that match TRBD2. The CDR3 loop spans 15 amino acids. The germline gives CDR1 MNHEY, CDR2 SVGEGT. V was clipped by 8 bases and J by 6 bases; unmatched bases: 11. The CDR3 region has the DNA TGTGCCAGCGGGGTAGCGGGAGACCCCCGCAATGAGCAGTTCTTC. Amino acids: CASGVAGDPRNEQFF.

Only a few counts were recorded for this clonotype. The J gene is TRBJ1-2, the V gene TRBV7-8, with 7 bases fitting TRBD1. From germline, CDR1 is SGHVS and CDR2 FQNEAQ. J gave up 4 bases and V 5 bases, and 4 bases lay outside the gene matches. The CDR3 runs to 13 residues. The chain's CDR3 is CASSPGTAYGYTF. The CDR3 nucleotides read TGTGCCAGCAGCCCAGGGACAGCCTATGGCTACACCTTC.

The rearrangement links TRBV20-1 to TRBJ1-3; 8 nucleotides agree with TRBD1. Trimming removed 3 bases from V and 0 bases from J; junction bases left unmatched: 10. The germline gives CDR1 DFQATT, CDR2 SNEGSKA (reference sequence). The CDR3 sequence is 17 residues long. The CDR3, as DNA: TGCAGTGCTAGGACGTCAGGGGGCCATTCCTCTGGAAACACCATATATTTT. Amino acids: CSARTSGGHSSGNTIYF.

This clonotype was recorded only once. V and J are TRBV27 and TRBJ1-6; maybe TRBD1 (6 bases). The CDR3 is 14 residues long. From germline, CDR1 is MNHEY and CDR2 SMNVEV (reference sequence). V was pared by 2 bases and J by 9 bases, with 11 bases between. The CDR3 here is CASSLGGPVSPLHF. The CDR3 DNA follows: TGTGCCAGCAGTTTAGGGGGCCCGGTTTCACCCCTCCACTTT.

This clonotype was detected only once. This sequence joins TRBV7-9 and TRBJ2-2, with D possibly TRBD1 on 6 matching bases. Trimming took off 2 bases at V and 1 base at J, with 11 bases between the two ends. The germline V gene has CDR1 SEHNR and CDR2 FQNEAQ (reference sequence). This CDR3 spans 16 amino acids. Here the CDR3 DNA reads TGTGCCAGCAGCTTAATGTGGGACATGAACACCGGGGAGCTGTTTTTT. Its translation: CASSLMWDMNTGELFF.

The CDR3 region is CSARDFFGVNLPFGKETQYF. Written as DNA, the CDR3 is TGCAGTGCTAGAGATTTTTTCGGCGTCAACTTACCCTTCGGAAAAGAGACCCAGTACTTC. The V and J genes are TRBV20-1 and TRBJ2-5; D remains ambiguous. Germline CDR1 is DFQATT and CDR2 is SNEGSKA (reference sequence). The V end lost 0 bases, the J end lost 3 bases, and 29 bases lay between the germline ends. This CDR3 spans 20 amino acids.

The chain carries TRBV6-1 and TRBJ2-1, with D unresolved. Germline V gene data show CDR1 as MNHNS and CDR2 as SASEGT. This CDR3 is built from 15 residues. Trimming removed 6 bases at V and 0 bases at J, with 12 bases between. This chain's CDR3 is CASRLTLSSYNEQFF. As DNA, the CDR3 is TGTGCCAGCAGACTGACACTGAGCTCCTACAATGAGCAGTTCTTC.

This chain links TRBV20-1 with TRBJ2-7, with a tentative D call TRBD1 (5 bases). V dropped 0 bases and J dropped 3 bases, with 12 bases sitting between them. This CDR3 contains 14 residues. Germline lookup yields CDR1 DFQATT and CDR2 SNEGSKA (reference sequence). The CDR3 bases are TGCAGTGCTAGAGATGGGCAGGGTATCTACGAGCAGTACTTC. Translating it yields CSARDGQGIYEQYF.

V and J are TRBV11-3 and TRBJ2-3; TRBD2 is a possible D gene (6 bases). In germline, CDR1 is SGHNT, CDR2 YENEEA. The CDR3 is 17 residues long. The V gene lost 4 bases and the J gene lost 0 bases, with 17 bases spanning the gap. CDR3 loop: CASSSQPSGFSTDTQYF. CDR3 nucleotide sequence: TGTGCCAGCAGCTCCCAGCCCAGCGGGTTTAGCACAGATACGCAGTATTTT.

The V gene is TRBV6-2 or TRBV6-3, the J gene TRBJ2-6; possible D gene TRBD2, 5 bases. Germline V gene lookup returns CDR1 MNHEY and CDR2 SVGEGT. V was pared by 8 bases and J by 4 bases, with 18 bases between. This CDR3 is built from 16 residues. The CDR3 region has the DNA TGTGCCAGCTCCCCGGACGGGGTTCCCGGGGCCAACGTCCTGACTTTC. It encodes CASSPDGVPGANVLTF.

The chain uses TRBV5-1 and TRBJ2-5; possible D gene TRBD1, 5 bases. The CDR3 is 15 residues long. CDR1 is SGHRS, CDR2 YFSETQ, per germline. Between the trimmed V and J ends, which lost 0 bases and 5 bases, there was a span of 14 bases. The chain's CDR3 is CASSLDQGVWETQYF. The CDR3 DNA follows: TGCGCCAGCAGCTTGGACCAGGGTGTTTGGGAGACCCAGTACTTC. The whole variable domain, remainder taken from reference TRBV5-1 and TRBJ2-5, is KAGVTQTPRYLIKTRGQQVTLSCSPISGHRSVSWYQQTPGQGLQFLFEYFSETQRNKGNFPGRFSGRQFSNSRSEMNVSTLELGDSALYLCASSLDQGVWETQYFGPGTRLLVL.

The chain uses TRBV2 and TRBJ2-6; TRBD1 is a possible D gene (6 bases). Trimming took off 5 bases at V and 12 bases at J, with 11 bases between the two ends. This CDR3 is 12 amino acids long. Germline V gene sequence: CDR1 SNHLY, CDR2 FYNNEI. The chain's CDR3 is CASSNQGSVLTF. CDR3 nucleotide sequence: TGTGCCAGCAGTAACCAGGGGAGCGTCCTGACTTTC.

The chain has TRBV12-3 or TRBV12-4 and TRBJ1-2; D not certain. This CDR3 contains 12 residues. V was shortened by 8 bases and J by 10 bases, with 17 bases between the two germline ends. Here the CDR3 reads CASPLFSGDYTF. CDR3 DNA sequence: TGTGCCAGCCCCCTCTTCAGCGGTGACTACACCTTC.